The T cell receptor (beta chain) described here comes from a study of T cell responses to AZD1222 COVID-19 vaccine. Overall study results and limits: Increased Spike-specific TCR breadth and depth were observed after two AZD1222 doses.

This CDR3 region has 19 residues. CDR1 is LNHDA, CDR2 SQIVND, per germline (reference sequence). The ends lost 6 bases at V and 0 bases at J; junction bases unmatched: 11. Sequencing used immunoSEQ multiplex PCR; TCRdb keeps in-frame clones, though not all of them. The table has over 150,000 clones, almost 95% seen once. A remark on this clone: Its antigen is not known.

The sequencing here drew on peripheral blood, taken on day 0 of AZD1222 vaccination. The rearrangement uses TRBV19 and TRBJ2-3, with TRBD2 matching over 14 bases. The clonotype originates from an adult in good health. This CDR3 is CASRAGLAGVTSSTDTQYF. The CDR3 DNA is TGTGCCAGTAGAGCGGGACTAGCGGGGGTAACGTCTAGCACAGATACGCAGTATTTT.